The sequence of this TCR beta chain was determined in a study of blood T cell repertoires in COVID-19. Using immunoSEQ multiplex PCR, the repertoire was profiled, and TCRdb retains in-frame clones only, with some absent. The sample holds 99,000 or so clones, about 79% seen once. CDR3 length: 12 residues. The V end lost 2 bases, the J end lost 5 bases, and 7 bases lay between the germline ends. CDR1 and CDR2 (germline): SGHKS, YYEKEE (reference sequence). The TCR originated in a woman of 80 years or more with active or convalescent COVID-19. Sequencing used peripheral blood. The gene calls are TRBV5-5 and TRBJ1-2; D unclear. As DNA, the CDR3 is TGTGCCAGCAGCTTTGAGGGATATGGCTACACCTTC. Its protein product is CASSFEGYGYTF. Full variable domain (remainder filled in from reference TRBV5-5 and TRBJ1-2): DAGVTQSPTHLIKTRGQQVTLRCSPISGHKSVSWYQQVLGQGPQFIFQYYEKEERGRGNFPDRFSARQFPNYSSELNVNALLLGDSALYLCASSFEGYGYTFGSGTRLTVV.